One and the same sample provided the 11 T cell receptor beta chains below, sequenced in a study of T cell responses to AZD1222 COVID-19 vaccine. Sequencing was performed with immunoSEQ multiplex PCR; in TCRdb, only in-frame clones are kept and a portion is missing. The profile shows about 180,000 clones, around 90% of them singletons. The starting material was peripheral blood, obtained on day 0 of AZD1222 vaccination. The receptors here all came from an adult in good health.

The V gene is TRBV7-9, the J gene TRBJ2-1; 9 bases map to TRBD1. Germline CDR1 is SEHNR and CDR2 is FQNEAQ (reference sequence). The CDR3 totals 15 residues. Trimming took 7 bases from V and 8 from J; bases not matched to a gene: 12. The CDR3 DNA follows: TGTGCCAGCACCCTCGCAGGGACAGGGTTGGATGAGCAGTTCTTC. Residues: CASTLAGTGLDEQFF. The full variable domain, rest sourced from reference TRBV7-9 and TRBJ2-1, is DTGVSQNPRHKITKRGQNVTFRCDPISEHNRLYWYRQTLGQGPEFLTYFQNEAQLEKSRLLSDRFSAERPKGSFSTLEIQRTEQGDSAMYLCASTLAGTGLDEQFFGPGTRLTVL.

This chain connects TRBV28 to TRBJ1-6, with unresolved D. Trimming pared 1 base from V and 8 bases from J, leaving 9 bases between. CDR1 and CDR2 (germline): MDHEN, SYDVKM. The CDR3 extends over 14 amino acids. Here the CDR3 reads CASSLSPRYSPLHF. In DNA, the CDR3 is TGTGCCAGCAGTTTATCCCCCAGATATTCACCCCTCCACTTT.

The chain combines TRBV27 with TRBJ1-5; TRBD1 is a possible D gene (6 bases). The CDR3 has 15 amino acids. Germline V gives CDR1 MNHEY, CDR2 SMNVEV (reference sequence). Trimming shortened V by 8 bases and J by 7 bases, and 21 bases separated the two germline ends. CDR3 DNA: TGTGCCAGCGCAACCCTCGGGGGGGGCCGGCAGCCCCAGCATTTT. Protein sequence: CASATLGGGRQPQHF.

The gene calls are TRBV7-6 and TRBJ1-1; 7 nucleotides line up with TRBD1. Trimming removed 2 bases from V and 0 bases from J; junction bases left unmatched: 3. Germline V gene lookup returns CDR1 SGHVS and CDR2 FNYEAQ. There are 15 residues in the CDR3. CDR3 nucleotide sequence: TGTGCCAGCAGCTTAACGACAGGGCTGAACACTGAAGCTTTCTTT. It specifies CASSLTTGLNTEAFF.

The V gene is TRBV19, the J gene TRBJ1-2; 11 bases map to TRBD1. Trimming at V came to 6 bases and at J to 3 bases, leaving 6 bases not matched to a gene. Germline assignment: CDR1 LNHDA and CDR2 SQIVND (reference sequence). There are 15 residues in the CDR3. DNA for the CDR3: TGTGCCAGTAGCCCAGGGACAGGGGGTGACTATGGCTACACCTTC. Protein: CASSPGTGGDYGYTF.

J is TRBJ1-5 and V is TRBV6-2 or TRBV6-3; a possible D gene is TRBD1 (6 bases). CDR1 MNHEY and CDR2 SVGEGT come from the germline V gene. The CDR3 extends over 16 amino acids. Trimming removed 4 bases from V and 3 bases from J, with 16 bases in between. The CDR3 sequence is CASSSTGTLFNQPQHF. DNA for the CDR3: TGTGCCAGCAGTTCGACTGGGACATTATTCAATCAGCCCCAGCATTTT.

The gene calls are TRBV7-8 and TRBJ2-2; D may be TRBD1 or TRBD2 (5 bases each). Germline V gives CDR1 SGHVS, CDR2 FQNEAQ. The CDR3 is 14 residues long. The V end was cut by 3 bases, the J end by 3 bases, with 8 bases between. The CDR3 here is CASSLGPYTGELFF. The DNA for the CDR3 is TGTGCCAGCAGCTTGGGACCCTACACCGGGGAGCTGTTTTTT.

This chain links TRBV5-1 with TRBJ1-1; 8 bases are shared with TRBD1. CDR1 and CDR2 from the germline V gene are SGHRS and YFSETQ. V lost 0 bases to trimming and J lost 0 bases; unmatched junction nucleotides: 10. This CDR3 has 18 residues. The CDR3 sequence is CASSLAGAGGNVNTEAFF. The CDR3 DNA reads TGCGCCAGCAGCTTGGCCGGGGCAGGGGGCAATGTGAACACTGAAGCTTTCTTT.

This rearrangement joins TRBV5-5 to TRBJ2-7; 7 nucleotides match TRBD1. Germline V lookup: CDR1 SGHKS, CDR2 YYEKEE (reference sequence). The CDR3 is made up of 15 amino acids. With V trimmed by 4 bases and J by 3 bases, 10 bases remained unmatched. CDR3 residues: CASSPRQGSYYEQYF. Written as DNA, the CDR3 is TGTGCCAGCAGCCCGAGACAGGGAAGTTACTACGAGCAGTACTTC. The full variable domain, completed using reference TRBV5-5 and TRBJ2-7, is DAGVTQSPTHLIKTRGQQVTLRCSPISGHKSVSWYQQVLGQGPQFIFQYYEKEERGRGNFPDRFSARQFPNYSSELNVNALLLGDSALYLCASSPRQGSYYEQYFGPGTRLTVT.

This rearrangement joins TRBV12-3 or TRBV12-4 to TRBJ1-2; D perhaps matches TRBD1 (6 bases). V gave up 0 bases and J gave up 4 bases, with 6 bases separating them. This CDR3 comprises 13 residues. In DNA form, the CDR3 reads TGTGCCAGCAGTTTAGCAGGGGGCTATGGCTACACCTTC. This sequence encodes CASSLAGGYGYTF.

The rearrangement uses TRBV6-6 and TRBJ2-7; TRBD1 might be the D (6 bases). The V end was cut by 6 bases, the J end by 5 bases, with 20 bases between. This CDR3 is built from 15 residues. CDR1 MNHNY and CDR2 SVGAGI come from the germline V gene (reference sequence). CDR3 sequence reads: CASSRGTRSGNEQYV. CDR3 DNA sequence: TGTGCCAGCAGCAGGGGCACTAGGTCGGGGAACGAGCAGTACGTC.